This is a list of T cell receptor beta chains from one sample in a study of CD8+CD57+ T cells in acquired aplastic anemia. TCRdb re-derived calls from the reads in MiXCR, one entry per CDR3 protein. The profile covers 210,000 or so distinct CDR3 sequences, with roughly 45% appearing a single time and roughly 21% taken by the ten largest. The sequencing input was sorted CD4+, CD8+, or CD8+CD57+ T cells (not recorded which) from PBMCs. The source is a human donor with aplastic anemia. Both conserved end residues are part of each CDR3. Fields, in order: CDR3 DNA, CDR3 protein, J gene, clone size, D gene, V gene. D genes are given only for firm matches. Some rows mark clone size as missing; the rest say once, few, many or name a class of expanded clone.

TGCGCCAGCAGCTTGTTCTTAGGGGGGGGAGATGAGCAGTTCTTC CASSLFLGGGDEQFF TRBJ2-1 - - TRBV5-1
TGCGCCAGCAGTGATCCAGGGGACGAGCAGTTCTTC CASSDPGDEQFF TRBJ2-1 - - TRBV10-2
TGCGCCAGCAGCAAGCGTGCGGGGGCAGACAGTGAAAAACTGTTTTTT CASSKRAGADSEKLFF TRBJ1-4 many - TRBV5-1
TGTGCCAGCAGCTTATCTAGCGGGAGGTGGGAGACCCAGTACTTC CASSLSSGRWETQYF TRBJ2-5 - TRBD2 TRBV7-6
TGTGCCAGCAGCCCCCGGGCCGGGAATTCACCCCTCCACTTT CASSPRAGNSPLHF TRBJ1-6 many - TRBV9
TGTGCCAGCAGCACTAGCGGGTTAATCGATACGCAGTATTTT CASSTSGLIDTQYF TRBJ2-3 - TRBD2 TRBV7-8
TGTGCCAGTAGTATAGTGGGGGGGCCGATCACCGGGGAGCTGTTTTTT CASSIVGGPITGELFF TRBJ2-2 many - TRBV19
TGTGCCAGCAGTTACTCGACCGGGGCCAACGTCCTGACTTTC CASSYSTGANVLTF TRBJ2-6 many - TRBV6-5
TGTGCCAGCAGCTGGACTGGCCTTCCGTACGAGCAGTACTTC CASSWTGLPYEQYF TRBJ2-7 many - TRBV5-6
TGCGCCAGCAGCCTCCGGGCTCAGTTCGAGGAGAGCCAAGAGACCCAGTACTTC CASSLRAQFEESQETQYF TRBJ2-5 many - TRBV5-1
TGTGCCACCAGTGGCAGGGTTTCGGTGGACACTGAAGCTTTCTTT CATSGRVSVDTEAFF TRBJ1-1 - - TRBV24-1
TGTGCCATCGGGACAGGGGGTAGCTATGGCTACACCTTC CAIGTGGSYGYTF TRBJ1-2 many TRBD1 TRBV10-3
TGCAGCGTTGTAACGGGGGAAGAGCAGTACTTC CSVVTGEEQYF TRBJ2-7 - - TRBV29-1
TGTGCCAGCAGCTTGACAGGGATCGGGGAGCTGTTTTTT CASSLTGIGELFF TRBJ2-2 - TRBD1 TRBV7-6
TGTGCCAGCAGGGATCAAAACGCAGAGACCCAGCATTTT CASRDQNAETQHF TRBJ1-5 once - TRBV2
TGTGCCAGTAGTATTCGGGCGGACTCCTACGAGCAGTACTTC CASSIRADSYEQYF TRBJ2-7 many - TRBV19
TGTGCCAGCACCACGCAGGGTTTGGATAATTCACCCCTCCACTTT CASTTQGLDNSPLHF TRBJ1-6 once - TRBV7-9
TGTGCCACCCGGGGTGGGAACACCTACGAGCAGTACTTC CATRGGNTYEQYF TRBJ2-7 many - TRBV6-6
TGTGCCAGCAGCTTTCAGGGGGGGAACCAAGAGACCCAGTACTTC CASSFQGGNQETQYF TRBJ2-5 - - TRBV11-2
TGTGCCGGCAGCTTGACAGGACTGGGAGATACGCAGTATTTT CAGSLTGLGDTQYF TRBJ2-3 - - TRBV7-9
TGCGCCAGCAGCTTACTTTCAGGGCTGGAAGGCTACACCTTC CASSLLSGLEGYTF TRBJ1-2 few - TRBV5-1
TGCGCCAGCAGCTTGCTAGGGTCAACTAATGAAAAACTGTTTTTT CASSLLGSTNEKLFF TRBJ1-4 few - TRBV5-1
TGTGCCACCAGCAGAGACGTGGGCTACGAGCAGTACTTC CATSRDVGYEQYF TRBJ2-7 many - TRBV15
TGTGCCAGCAGCTTAGGCGGGGGGGGAGGGCCCTTGGTCTTC CASSLGGGGGPLVF TRBJ2-1 few TRBD2 TRBV7-9
TGTGCCAGCAGTGAGACCCGGGACAGTCGAGACTACACCTTC CASSETRDSRDYTF TRBJ1-2 once TRBD1 TRBV6-5
TGTGCCAGTAGTATAGTCGGGGGGCGGTACACTGAAGCTTTCTTT CASSIVGGRYTEAFF TRBJ1-1 - - TRBV25-1
TGCGCCAAGGAGGGCTGCAATCAGCCCCAGCATTTT CAKEGCNQPQHF TRBJ1-5 - - TRBV4-1
TGTGCCAGCAGTTCACGCCCGCGGACAGGGCAAGAGACCCAGTACTTC CASSSRPRTGQETQYF TRBJ2-5 many TRBD1 TRBV28
TGTGCCAGTAGCCCGGACTTGGAGACCCAGTACTTC CASSPDLETQYF TRBJ2-5 many - TRBV19
TGTGCCAGCAGTAGGGACAGGGAAGGAGATACGCAGTATTTT CASSRDREGDTQYF TRBJ2-3 many TRBD1 TRBV6-1
TGTGCCAGCAGCAAAACAGGGGCCGAGCAGTACTTC CASSKTGAEQYF TRBJ2-7 - TRBD1 TRBV7-2
TGTGCCAGCAGCCTCGACAGGGGAACTGAAGCTTTCTTT CASSLDRGTEAFF TRBJ1-1 many TRBD1 TRBV12-3/TRBV12-4
TGTGCCAGCGGCCTTATGACAGACACCGGGGAGCTGTTTTTT CASGLMTDTGELFF TRBJ2-2 - - TRBV14
TGTGCCACCAGCGGTCGGGGACAGGGTCGCGAGACCCAGTACTTC CATSGRGQGRETQYF TRBJ2-5 - TRBD1 TRBV15
TGCGCCAGCAGCTTGGGGCAGGGTGTACGGTCACCCCTCCACTTT CASSLGQGVRSPLHF TRBJ1-6 many - TRBV5-1
TGTGCCAGCAGCGAGTCGTCAACACTCGTGACAGAGATTTATGGCTACACCTTC CASSESSTLVTEIYGYTF TRBJ1-2 few - TRBV9
TGTGCCAGCAGTTACCTTGGGACCCTCCACTTT CASSYLGTLHF TRBJ1-6 - - TRBV6-5
TGCAGTGCTAGGGGATCGGGGTATCAGCCCCAGCATTTT CSARGSGYQPQHF TRBJ1-5 many - TRBV20-1
TGTGCCAGCAGCCAACCCGGGACGGCAAACACTGAAGCTTTCTTT CASSQPGTANTEAFF TRBJ1-1 - - TRBV14
TGCAGCGTTGTGGGGGGGATGAACACTGAAGCTTTCTTT CSVVGGMNTEAFF TRBJ1-1 - - TRBV29-1
TGCAGTGCTAGAGCCTCTAGCGGGGGGACTGCTGGGGCCAACGTCCTGACTTTC CSARASSGGTAGANVLTF TRBJ2-6 once TRBD2 TRBV20-1
TGTGCCAGCACGGGCGTGAGCCCCTCGTCCGAGCAGTACTTC CASTGVSPSSEQYF TRBJ2-7 - - TRBV2
TGCGCCAGCAGCCAGGGATTACTAGCGGGGGGGACCGGGGAGCTGTTTTTT CASSQGLLAGGTGELFF TRBJ2-2 - TRBD2 TRBV7-6
TGTGCCAGCAGCTACCGCCCGGGGGAGAGTAGGGACAGGCAAGAGACCCAGTACTTC CASSYRPGESRDRQETQYF TRBJ2-5 - TRBD1 TRBV7-6
TGTGCCAGCAGCCAGACTTACTCGGGACAGGGAGACGAGCAGTACTTC CASSQTYSGQGDEQYF TRBJ2-7 many TRBD1 TRBV7-6
TGTGCCAGCAGCGGACAGGCTGGGTCACCCCTCCACTTT CASSGQAGSPLHF TRBJ1-6 - TRBD1 TRBV25-1
TGCAGTGCTAGCTCTAGTGGGGGGCCTGGTGGCTACACCTTC CSASSSGGPGGYTF TRBJ1-2 - - TRBV20-1
TGTGCCAGCAGTTCCTTCGGGAGGAGCACAGATACGCAGTATTTT CASSSFGRSTDTQYF TRBJ2-3 - TRBD2 TRBV27
TGCGCCAGCAGGAGAGGACAACTCGGCGACAATGAGCAGTTCTTC CASRRGQLGDNEQFF TRBJ2-1 many - TRBV10-2
TGTGCCAGCAGCTCCCGTCCTAGCGGGGGACCCAAAGATACGCAGTATTTT CASSSRPSGGPKDTQYF TRBJ2-3 many TRBD2 TRBV9
TGTGCCAGCAGCTTACGCCTAGTTATTGATAAGGGTGAGCAGTTCTTC CASSLRLVIDKGEQFF TRBJ2-1 - - TRBV7-8